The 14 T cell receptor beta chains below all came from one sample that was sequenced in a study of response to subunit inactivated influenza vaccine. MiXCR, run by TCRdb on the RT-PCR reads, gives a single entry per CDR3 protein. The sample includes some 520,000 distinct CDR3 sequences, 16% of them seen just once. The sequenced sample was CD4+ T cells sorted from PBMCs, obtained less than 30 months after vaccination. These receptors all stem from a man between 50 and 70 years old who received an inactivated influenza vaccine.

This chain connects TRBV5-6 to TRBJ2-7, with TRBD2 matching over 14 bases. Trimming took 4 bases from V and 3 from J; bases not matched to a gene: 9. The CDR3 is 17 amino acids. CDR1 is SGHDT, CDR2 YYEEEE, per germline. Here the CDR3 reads CASSPPGTSGSFYEQYF. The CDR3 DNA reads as TGTGCCAGCAGCCCCCCTGGGACTAGCGGGAGTTTCTACGAGCAGTACTTC.

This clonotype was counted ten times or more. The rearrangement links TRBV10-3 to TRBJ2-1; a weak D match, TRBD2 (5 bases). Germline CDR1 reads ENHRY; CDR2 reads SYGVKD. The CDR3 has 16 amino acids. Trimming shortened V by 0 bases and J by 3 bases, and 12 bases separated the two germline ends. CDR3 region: CAISESTAENYNEQFF. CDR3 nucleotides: TGTGCCATCAGTGAGTCAACAGCGGAGAACTACAATGAGCAGTTCTTC.

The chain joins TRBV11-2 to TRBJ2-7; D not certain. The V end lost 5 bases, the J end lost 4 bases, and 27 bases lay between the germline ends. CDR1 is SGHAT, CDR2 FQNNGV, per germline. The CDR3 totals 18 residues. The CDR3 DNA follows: TGTGCCAGCAGCCCAAGGTTGGCCGGTTCGGCGCGATTATACGAGCAGTACTTC. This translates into CASSPRLAGSARLYEQYF. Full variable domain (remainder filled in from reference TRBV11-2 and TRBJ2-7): EAGVAQSPRYKIIEKRQSVAFWCNPISGHATLYWYQQILGQGPKLLIQFQNNGVVDDSQLPKDRFSAERLKGVDSTLKIQPAKLEDSAVYLCASSPRLAGSARLYEQYFGPGTRLTVT.

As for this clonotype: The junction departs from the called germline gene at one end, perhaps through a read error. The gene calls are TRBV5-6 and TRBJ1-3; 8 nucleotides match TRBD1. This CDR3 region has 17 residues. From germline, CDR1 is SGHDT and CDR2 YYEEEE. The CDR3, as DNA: TGTGCCAGCAGCTTCGACAGGGGTCGCTCCTCTGGAAACACCATGTATTTT. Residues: CASSFDRGRSSGNTMYF.

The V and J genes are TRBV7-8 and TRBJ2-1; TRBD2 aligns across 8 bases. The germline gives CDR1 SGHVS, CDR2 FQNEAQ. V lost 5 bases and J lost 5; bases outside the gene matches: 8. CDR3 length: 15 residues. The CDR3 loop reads CASSTTSGVHNEQFF. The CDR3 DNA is TGTGCCAGCAGCACTACTAGCGGAGTCCACAATGAGCAGTTCTTC.

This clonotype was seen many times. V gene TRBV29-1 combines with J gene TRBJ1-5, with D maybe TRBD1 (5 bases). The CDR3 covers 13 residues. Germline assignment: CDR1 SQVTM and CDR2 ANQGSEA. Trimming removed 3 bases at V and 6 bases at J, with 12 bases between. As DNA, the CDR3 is TGCAGCGTTGACAGGGTCGGTCGTCAGCCCCAGCATTTT. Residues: CSVDRVGRQPQHF.

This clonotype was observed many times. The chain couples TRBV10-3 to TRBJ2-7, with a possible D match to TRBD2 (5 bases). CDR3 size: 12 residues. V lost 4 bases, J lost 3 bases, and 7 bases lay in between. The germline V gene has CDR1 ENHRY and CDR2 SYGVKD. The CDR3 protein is CAISATNYEQYF. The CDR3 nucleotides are TGTGCCATCAGTGCGACTAACTACGAGCAGTACTTC.

The CDR3 region is CAIRERYEQYF. In DNA form, the CDR3 reads TGTGCCATCAGGGAGAGGTACGAGCAGTACTTC. The chain combines TRBV10-3 with TRBJ2-7; D is ambiguous. V dropped 6 bases and J dropped 4 bases, with 7 bases sitting between them. Germline-derived CDR1 and CDR2 are ENHRY and SYGVKD. CDR3 length: 11 amino acids.

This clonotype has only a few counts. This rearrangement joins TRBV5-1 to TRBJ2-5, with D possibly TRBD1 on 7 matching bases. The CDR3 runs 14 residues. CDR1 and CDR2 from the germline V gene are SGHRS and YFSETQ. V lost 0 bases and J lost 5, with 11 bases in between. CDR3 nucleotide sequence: TGCGCCAGCAGCTTGGTGACAGGGAGGGAGACCCAGTACTTC. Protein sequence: CASSLVTGRETQYF.

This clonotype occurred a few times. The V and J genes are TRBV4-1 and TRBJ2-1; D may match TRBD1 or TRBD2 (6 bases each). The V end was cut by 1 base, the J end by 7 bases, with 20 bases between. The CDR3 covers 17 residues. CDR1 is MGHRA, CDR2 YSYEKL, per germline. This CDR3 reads CASSQAQTRSRGNEQFF. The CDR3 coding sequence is TGCGCCAGCAGCCAAGCGCAGACTAGATCTAGGGGGAATGAGCAGTTCTTC.

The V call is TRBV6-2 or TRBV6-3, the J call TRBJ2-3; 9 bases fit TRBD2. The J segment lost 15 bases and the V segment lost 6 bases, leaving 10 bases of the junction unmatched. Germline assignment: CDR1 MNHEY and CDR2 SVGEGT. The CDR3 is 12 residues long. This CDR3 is CASSDRLAERYF. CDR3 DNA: TGTGCCAGCAGCGATCGACTAGCGGAGAGATATTTT.

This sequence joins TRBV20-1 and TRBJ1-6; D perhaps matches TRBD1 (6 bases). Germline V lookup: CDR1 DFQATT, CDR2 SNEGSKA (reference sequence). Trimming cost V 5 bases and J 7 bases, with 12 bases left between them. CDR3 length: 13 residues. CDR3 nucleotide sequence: TGCAGTGCTTGCGTGGACAGCAATTCACCCCTCCACTTT. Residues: CSACVDSNSPLHF.

The CDR3 nucleotides are TGTGCCAGCAGTTTGAAAGTGTCGGACGGAAGTAAAGCTTTCTTT. Translating gives CASSLKVSDGSKAFF. The chain uses TRBV28 and TRBJ1-1; D unresolved. The length of the CDR3 is 15 residues. Germline CDR1 is MDHEN and CDR2 is SYDVKM. V was clipped by 3 bases and J by 9 bases, with 20 bases between them.

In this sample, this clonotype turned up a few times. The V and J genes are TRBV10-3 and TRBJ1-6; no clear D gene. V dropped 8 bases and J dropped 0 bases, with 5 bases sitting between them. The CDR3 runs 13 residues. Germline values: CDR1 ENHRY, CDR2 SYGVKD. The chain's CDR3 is CAIHSSYNSPLHF. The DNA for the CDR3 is TGTGCCATCCATAGCTCCTATAATTCACCCCTCCACTTT.